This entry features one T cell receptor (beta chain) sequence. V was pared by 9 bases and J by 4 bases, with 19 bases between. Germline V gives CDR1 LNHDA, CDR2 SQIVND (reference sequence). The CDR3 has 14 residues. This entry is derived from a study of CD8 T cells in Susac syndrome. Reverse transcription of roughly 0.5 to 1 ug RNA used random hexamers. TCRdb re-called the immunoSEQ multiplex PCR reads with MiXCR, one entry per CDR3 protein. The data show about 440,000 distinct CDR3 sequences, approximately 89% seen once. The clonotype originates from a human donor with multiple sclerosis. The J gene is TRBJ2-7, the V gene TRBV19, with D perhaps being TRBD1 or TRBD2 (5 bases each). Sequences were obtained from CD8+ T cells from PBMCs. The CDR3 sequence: CASDQGVGAYEQYF. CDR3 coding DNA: TGTGCCAGCGACCAGGGTGTGGGAGCGTACGAGCAGTACTTC.